Shown below are 9 T cell receptor beta chains from a single sample sequenced in a study of cytomegalovirus exposure and HLA in healthy donors. The PCR was carried out with 60 Vbeta primers and 13 Jbeta primers. Produced via immunoSEQ multiplex PCR; TCRdb's table is partial and in-frame only. The table lists some 170,000 clones, approximately 90% of them singletons, with more than 0.7% in the top ten. Sequences were obtained from PBMCs. These receptors were collected from a woman aged 25-40 years in good health and CMV-seronegative.

This chain uses TRBV19 with TRBJ2-5; no clear D. V was cut by 3 bases and J by 2 bases, with 7 bases left in between. Germline CDR1 is LNHDA and CDR2 is SQIVND (reference sequence). CDR3 length: 13 amino acids. The CDR3 here is CASSMGSQETQYF. CDR3 bases: TGTGCCAGTAGTATGGGCTCACAAGAGACCCAGTACTTC.

This clone appeared a single time. The rearrangement joins TRBV29-1 to TRBJ2-3, with D tentatively TRBD1 (5 bases). Germline V gene lookup returns CDR1 SQVTM and CDR2 ANQGSEA. Trimming removed 7 bases at V and 4 bases at J, with 18 bases between. The CDR3 contains 14 residues. The CDR3 DNA is TGCAGCGCCCGAAGGGGCATAGGGGCAGATACGCAGTATTTT. This gives the protein CSARRGIGADTQYF.

The chain couples TRBV5-6 to TRBJ1-6; perhaps TRBD1 as D (6 bases). The CDR3 is 13 residues long. Per the germline V gene, CDR1 is SGHDT and CDR2 is YYEEEE. V was clipped by 4 bases and J by 7 bases, with 9 bases between them. The CDR3 is CASSRGQNSPLHF. CDR3 nucleotide sequence: TGTGCCAGCAGCCGCGGACAGAATTCACCCCTCCACTTT.

The V call is TRBV2, the J call TRBJ1-5, with D unresolved. CDR1 and CDR2 (germline): SNHLY, FYNNEI. Trimming stripped 1 base from V and 7 bases from J, with 14 bases between. The CDR3 runs 15 residues. CDR3 bases: TGTGCCAGCAGTGAAGATGTCGGGTTCGTCCAGCCCCAGCATTTT. Protein: CASSEDVGFVQPQHF.

The gene calls are TRBV5-6 and TRBJ1-2; D uncertain. Germline assignment: CDR1 SGHDT and CDR2 YYEEEE. V shed 4 bases and J shed 6 bases, with 13 bases lying between them. The CDR3 covers 13 residues. The CDR3: CASSPLGGHGYTF. CDR3 nucleotides: TGTGCCAGCAGCCCCCTAGGAGGGCATGGCTACACCTTC.

V and J are TRBV11-2 and TRBJ2-7; TRBD1 is a possible D gene (6 bases). The ends were cut back, 1 base at V and 3 bases at J, with 16 bases in the middle. CDR1 is SGHAT, CDR2 FQNNGV, per germline. The CDR3 covers 16 residues. CDR3 protein: CASSLGVDRRYYEQYF. CDR3 bases: TGTGCCAGCAGCTTAGGGGTCGACAGGAGATACTACGAGCAGTACTTC.

The chain employs TRBV6-4 and TRBJ2-1; 10 bases match TRBD2. The CDR3 is made up of 15 amino acids. Germline-derived CDR1 and CDR2 are MRHNA and SNTAGT. V was clipped by 3 bases and J by 9 bases; unmatched bases: 8. This chain's CDR3 is CASSEAGGPVFEQFF. CDR3 DNA: TGTGCCAGCAGTGAAGCGGGGGGGCCCGTGTTTGAGCAGTTCTTC.

Points on this clone: Other nucleotide sequences in the sample specify the same CDR3. The gene calls are TRBV6-5 and TRBJ1-2, with 8 bases aligning to TRBD1. Unmatched junction bases numbered 2, after V lost 0 bases and J lost 2 bases. The germline gives CDR1 MNHEY, CDR2 SVGAGI. CDR3 length: 15 amino acids. CDR3 coding DNA: TGTGCCAGCAGTTACTCTCGGACAGGGAACTATGGCTACACCTTC. Translated: CASSYSRTGNYGYTF.

The chain has TRBV12-5 and TRBJ1-5; 8 nucleotides agree with TRBD1. The CDR3 is made up of 16 amino acids. The germline CDR1 and CDR2 sequences are LGHNT and FRNRAP. The V segment lost 0 bases and the J segment 9 bases; nucleotides outside the gene matches: 10. The CDR3 DNA reads as TGTGCTAGTGGTTTGGTACTCGGACAGGGAACATCGCCCCAGCATTTT. Its translation is CASGLVLGQGTSPQHF.